The rows below give T cell receptor beta chains drawn from one sample of a study of human T cells and chemical hapten exposure. From the RACE reads, TCRdb called clonotypes with MiXCR, one entry per CDR3 protein. The sample holds just under 350,000 distinct CDR3 sequences; around 7% are singletons and the top ten take 8.4%. The sequences come from whole blood, collected in connection with sensitization to the hapten diphenylcyclopropenone (DPC). The receptors were gathered from a woman under 30 with alopecia areata. Some clones in this sample may be carry-over from other donors' samples. CDR3s include the opening cysteine and the closing phenylalanine or tryptophan. D genes are given only for firm matches. Clone size is not always given. Where it is, it says once, few, many or a class for expanded clones.

D: -
size: few
J: TRBJ1-2
V: TRBV2
CDR3: CASSPYGQGGYTF
DNA: TGTGCCAGCAGTCCCTACGGGCAGGGTGGCTACACCTTC

D: -
size: few
J: TRBJ2-2
V: TRBV7-6
CDR3: CASREGSTGELFF
DNA: TGTGCCAGCAGGGAGGGAAGCACCGGGGAGCTGTTTTTT

D: -
size: many
J: TRBJ2-3
V: TRBV20-1
CDR3: CSALLGVTDTQYF
DNA: TGCAGTGCGCTGTTAGGTGTAACAGATACGCAGTATTTT

D: TRBD1
size: -
J: TRBJ1-6
V: TRBV20-1
CDR3: CSARGQGGNNSPLHF
DNA: TGCAGTGCTAGGGGACAGGGTGGAAATAATTCACCCCTCCACTTT

D: -
size: -
J: TRBJ1-5
V: TRBV6-2/TRBV6-3
CDR3: CASGRRIQPQHF
DNA: TGTGCCAGCGGACGCCGGATTCAGCCCCAGCATTTT

D: -
size: -
J: TRBJ1-1
V: TRBV7-9
CDR3: CASSNPRNTEAFF
DNA: TGTGCCAGCAGCAACCCGAGGAACACTGAAGCTTTCTTT

D: TRBD2
size: -
J: TRBJ2-5
V: TRBV7-9
CDR3: CASFLAGRGVTQYF
DNA: TGTGCCAGCTTTCTCGCCGGGCGGGGGGTGACCCAGTACTTC

D: TRBD1
size: -
J: TRBJ2-5
V: TRBV6-1
CDR3: CASSEDREETQYF
DNA: TGTGCCAGCAGCGAAGACAGGGAAGAGACCCAGTACTTC

D: TRBD2
size: -
J: TRBJ2-3
V: TRBV12-3/TRBV12-4
CDR3: CASSSGSGGTDTQYF
DNA: TGTGCCAGCAGTTCGGGTAGCGGGGGCACAGATACGCAGTATTTT

D: -
size: -
J: TRBJ1-6
V: TRBV20-1
CDR3: CSATHRTANNSPLHF
DNA: TGCAGTGCTACGCATAGGACAGCTAATAATTCACCCCTCCACTTT

D: -
size: -
J: TRBJ1-1
V: TRBV10-3
CDR3: CAISESMGGRTEAFF
DNA: TGTGCCATCAGTGAGTCGATGGGGGGGCGAACTGAAGCTTTCTTT

D: -
size: few
J: TRBJ1-1
V: TRBV2
CDR3: CASSEFRGATEAFF
DNA: TGTGCCAGCAGTGAGTTTAGGGGCGCGACTGAAGCTTTCTTT

D: -
size: -
J: TRBJ1-1
V: TRBV7-9
CDR3: CASSAPAGRTEAFF
DNA: TGTGCCAGCAGCGCCCCAGCAGGTAGGACTGAAGCTTTCTTT

D: TRBD1
size: -
J: TRBJ2-2
V: TRBV6-2/TRBV6-3
CDR3: CASNMGQSLANTGELFF
DNA: TGTGCCAGCAACATGGGACAGTCTCTCGCGAACACCGGGGAGCTGTTTTTT

D: -
size: -
J: TRBJ1-3
V: TRBV5-1
CDR3: CASSPGTGNTIYF
DNA: TGCGCCAGCAGCCCAGGGACCGGAAACACCATATATTTT

D: -
size: many
J: TRBJ1-6
V: TRBV4-2
CDR3: CASSPLGSGNYNSPLHF
DNA: TGTGCCAGCAGCCCTCTAGGATCGGGAAACTATAATTCACCCCTCCACTTT

D: TRBD2
size: many
J: TRBJ2-2
V: TRBV12-3/TRBV12-4
CDR3: CASTGRGSNTGELFF
DNA: TGTGCCAGCACCGGGCGGGGGTCGAACACCGGGGAGCTGTTTTTT

D: TRBD1
size: -
J: TRBJ1-1
V: TRBV5-1
CDR3: CASSLELGTGGVNTEAFF
DNA: TGCGCCAGCAGCTTGGAACTCGGGACAGGGGGCGTGAACACTGAAGCTTTCTTT

D: -
size: many
J: TRBJ1-1
V: TRBV10-3
CDR3: CAISESLSGSEAFF
DNA: TGTGCCATCAGTGAGTCCTTGTCCGGTTCTGAAGCTTTCTTT

D: -
size: few
J: TRBJ1-2
V: TRBV7-2
CDR3: CASSLGGKLNYGYTF
DNA: TGTGCCAGCAGCTTAGGAGGGAAACTCAACTATGGCTACACCTTC

D: -
size: few
J: TRBJ1-2
V: TRBV20-1
CDR3: CSASGATGYTF
DNA: TGCAGTGCTAGTGGCGCGACGGGCTACACCTTC

D: -
size: few
J: TRBJ2-3
V: TRBV29-1
CDR3: CSVAPGRRTDTQYF
DNA: TGCAGCGTAGCACCGGGACGCAGAACAGATACGCAGTATTTT

D: -
size: -
J: TRBJ2-2
V: TRBV20-1
CDR3: CSARQGYGTGELFF
DNA: TGCAGTGCTAGACAGGGGTACGGCACCGGGGAGCTGTTTTTT

D: -
size: -
J: TRBJ2-2
V: TRBV28
CDR3: CASSLGGQGGELFF
DNA: TGTGCCAGCAGTTTAGGGGGGCAAGGCGGGGAGCTGTTTTTT

D: TRBD1
size: many
J: TRBJ2-6
V: TRBV4-3
CDR3: CASSQSGQGFSGANVLTF
DNA: TGCGCCAGCAGCCAATCGGGACAGGGCTTCTCTGGGGCCAACGTCCTGACTTTC

D: TRBD2
size: many
J: TRBJ2-1
V: TRBV4-3
CDR3: CASSPGLAGGRSYNEQFF
DNA: TGCGCCAGCAGCCCCGGACTAGCGGGGGGGCGGTCCTACAATGAGCAGTTCTTC

D: -
size: -
J: TRBJ2-3
V: TRBV6-1
CDR3: CASSPPGTQYF
DNA: TGTGCCAGCAGCCCTCCAGGTACGCAGTATTTT

D: TRBD1
size: -
J: TRBJ1-1
V: TRBV6-2/TRBV6-3
CDR3: CASSPTGDTEAFF
DNA: TGTGCCAGCAGTCCGACAGGGGACACTGAAGCTTTCTTT

D: -
size: -
J: TRBJ2-1
V: TRBV5-6
CDR3: CASSSGTPNEQFF
DNA: TGTGCCAGCAGCTCAGGGACTCCCAATGAGCAGTTCTTC

D: -
size: -
J: TRBJ2-3
V: TRBV7-8
CDR3: CASSLWTSTDTQYF
DNA: TGTGCCAGCTCCCTTTGGACTAGCACAGATACGCAGTATTTT

D: -
size: many
J: TRBJ2-2
V: TRBV29-1
CDR3: CSVGQAGGELFF
DNA: TGCAGCGTGGGACAAGCCGGCGGGGAGCTGTTTTTT

D: -
size: -
J: TRBJ2-5
V: TRBV6-5
CDR3: CASRPTWGRETQYF
DNA: TGTGCCAGCAGGCCTACGTGGGGCAGGGAGACCCAGTACTTC

D: TRBD1
size: many
J: TRBJ2-7
V: TRBV25-1
CDR3: CASSEPDRGNEQYF
DNA: TGTGCCAGCAGTGAGCCAGACAGGGGGAACGAGCAGTACTTC

D: TRBD2
size: -
J: TRBJ2-1
V: TRBV12-3/TRBV12-4
CDR3: CASSFGGGAGNEQFF
DNA: TGTGCCAGCAGTTTCGGCGGGGGGGCGGGTAATGAGCAGTTCTTC

D: -
size: many
J: TRBJ2-3
V: TRBV6-2/TRBV6-3
CDR3: CASTKTPQGHTDTQYF
DNA: TGTGCCAGCACCAAGACCCCCCAGGGTCACACAGATACGCAGTATTTT

D: -
size: many
J: TRBJ1-1
V: TRBV24-1
CDR3: CATSDPTQGAFF
DNA: TGTGCCACCAGTGATCCCACACAGGGTGCTTTCTTT

D: -
size: many
J: TRBJ1-4
V: TRBV29-1
CDR3: CSVEYTFGQGNEKLFF
DNA: TGCAGCGTTGAATACACGTTCGGGCAGGGTAATGAAAAACTGTTTTTT

D: -
size: -
J: TRBJ2-1
V: TRBV6-1
CDR3: CASSERRTDNEQFF
DNA: TGTGCCAGCAGTGAACGAAGGACAGACAATGAGCAGTTCTTC

D: -
size: many
J: TRBJ1-1
V: TRBV12-3/TRBV12-4
CDR3: CASSATEAFF
DNA: TGTGCCAGCAGTGCAACTGAAGCTTTCTTT

D: -
size: few
J: TRBJ1-2
V: TRBV12-3/TRBV12-4
CDR3: CASTRSLIGYTF
DNA: TGTGCCAGCACCCGAAGTCTTATTGGCTACACCTTC

D: -
size: few
J: TRBJ1-4
V: TRBV6-1
CDR3: CASSGNPVATNEKLFF
DNA: TGTGCCAGCAGCGGAAATCCAGTTGCAACTAATGAAAAACTGTTTTTT

D: TRBD1
size: many
J: TRBJ2-3
V: TRBV28
CDR3: CASSFWMPGQGSVRTDTQYF
DNA: TGTGCCAGCAGTTTCTGGATGCCGGGACAGGGCAGCGTTAGGACAGATACGCAGTATTTT

D: -
size: few
J: TRBJ2-3
V: TRBV4-2
CDR3: CASSQGLEGPDTQYF
DNA: TGTGCCAGCAGCCAAGGGTTGGAAGGGCCTGATACGCAGTATTTT

D: -
size: -
J: TRBJ1-2
V: TRBV7-3
CDR3: CASSSGTFNGYTF
DNA: TGTGCCAGCAGCTCCGGGACTTTTAATGGCTACACCTTC

D: TRBD2
size: many
J: TRBJ2-7
V: TRBV9
CDR3: CASSVASGGFSYEQYF
DNA: TGTGCCAGCAGCGTGGCTAGCGGGGGGTTTTCCTACGAGCAGTACTTC

D: -
size: few
J: TRBJ1-1
V: TRBV7-2
CDR3: CASRYTGGVTEAFF
DNA: TGTGCCAGCAGGTACACCGGCGGTGTCACTGAAGCTTTCTTT

D: -
size: many
J: TRBJ1-2
V: TRBV10-3
CDR3: CAISDRLRERGYTF
DNA: TGTGCCATCAGTGATAGGCTCCGGGAGCGGGGCTACACCTTC

D: -
size: many
J: TRBJ1-1
V: TRBV27
CDR3: CASSPKVNTEAFF
DNA: TGTGCCAGCAGCCCCAAAGTGAACACTGAAGCTTTCTTT

D: TRBD2
size: many
J: TRBJ2-7
V: TRBV18
CDR3: CASSQGGDEQYF
DNA: TGTGCCAGCTCCCAGGGAGGGGACGAGCAGTACTTC

D: TRBD1
size: -
J: TRBJ1-4
V: TRBV7-9
CDR3: CASSLWDRSEKLFF
DNA: TGTGCCAGCAGCCTCTGGGACAGAAGTGAAAAACTGTTTTTT

D: -
size: -
J: TRBJ1-2
V: TRBV4-2
CDR3: CASSQDGDSIINYGYTF
DNA: TGTGCCAGCAGCCAAGATGGCGACAGCATCATAAACTATGGCTACACCTTC

D: -
size: -
J: TRBJ2-1
V: TRBV7-9
CDR3: CASSRTESSYNEQFF
DNA: TGTGCCAGCAGCCGGACAGAAAGCTCCTACAATGAGCAGTTCTTC

D: -
size: -
J: TRBJ2-3
V: TRBV6-2/TRBV6-3
CDR3: CATGAGKATQYF
DNA: TGTGCCACCGGTGCCGGTAAGGCTACGCAGTATTTT

D: -
size: many
J: TRBJ2-7
V: TRBV6-2/TRBV6-3
CDR3: CASSYLESAEEQYF
DNA: TGTGCCAGCAGTTATTTAGAGTCGGCGGAAGAGCAGTACTTC

D: -
size: few
J: TRBJ1-5
V: TRBV7-9
CDR3: CASSLDEGQPQHF
DNA: TGTGCCAGCAGCTTAGACGAAGGCCAGCCCCAGCATTTT

D: -
size: -
J: TRBJ2-1
V: TRBV2
CDR3: CASTRWQSSSYNEQFF
DNA: TGTGCCAGCACACGTTGGCAGTCCAGCTCCTACAATGAGCAGTTCTTC

D: -
size: few
J: TRBJ2-7
V: TRBV6-5
CDR3: CASGGESGEQYF
DNA: TGTGCCAGCGGAGGAGAATCGGGAGAGCAGTACTTC

D: -
size: -
J: TRBJ1-1
V: TRBV4-2
CDR3: CASSQDWGGPNTEAFF
DNA: TGTGCCAGCAGCCAAGATTGGGGAGGGCCTAACACTGAAGCTTTCTTT

D: -
size: many
J: TRBJ2-7
V: TRBV10-3
CDR3: CAISDRSYEQYF
DNA: TGTGCCATCAGCGACAGGTCCTACGAGCAGTACTTC

D: TRBD1
size: -
J: TRBJ1-2
V: TRBV9
CDR3: CASSAGTGGYYGYTF
DNA: TGTGCCAGCAGTGCCGGGACAGGGGGATACTATGGCTACACCTTC